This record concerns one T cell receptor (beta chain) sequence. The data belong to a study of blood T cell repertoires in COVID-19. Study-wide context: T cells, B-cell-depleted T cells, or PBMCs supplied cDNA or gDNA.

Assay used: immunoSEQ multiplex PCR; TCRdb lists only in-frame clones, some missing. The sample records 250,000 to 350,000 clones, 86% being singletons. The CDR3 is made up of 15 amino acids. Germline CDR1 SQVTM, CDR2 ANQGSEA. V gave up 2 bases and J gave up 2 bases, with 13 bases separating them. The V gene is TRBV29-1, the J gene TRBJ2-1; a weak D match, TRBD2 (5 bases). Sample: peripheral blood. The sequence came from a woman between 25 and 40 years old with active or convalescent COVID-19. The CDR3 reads CSVERPGVAYNEQFF. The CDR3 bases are TGCAGCGTTGAACGTCCCGGGGTCGCCTACAATGAGCAGTTCTTC.